This passage covers 7 T cell receptor beta chains from one sample sequenced in a study of blood T cell repertoires in COVID-19. Only in-frame clones appear in the TCRdb table, and some are missing; sequencing was by immunoSEQ multiplex PCR. The sample holds roughly 250,000 clones, 87% seen once. The sequenced sample consisted of peripheral blood. The source is a man aged 55 to 70 who had recovered from COVID-19.

This chain joins TRBV18 and TRBJ2-7, with a tentative D call TRBD2 (7 bases). Deletions cut 6 bases from V and 5 bases from J, with 20 bases between. In germline, CDR1 is KGHSH, CDR2 LQKENI. This CDR3 contains 15 residues. CDR3 protein: CASSPARGAWDEQYF. In DNA, the CDR3 is TGTGCCAGCTCGCCCGCCCGGGGGGCGTGGGACGAGCAGTACTTC.

This rearrangement joins TRBV5-1 to TRBJ1-2; 10 bases are a match to TRBD1. Losses at the gene ends were 5 bases for V and 3 bases for J; bases not matched to a gene: 7. Germline assignment: CDR1 SGHRS and CDR2 YFSETQ. The CDR3 runs to 15 residues. CDR3 sequence: CASSERTGGDYGYTF. CDR3 nucleotides: TGCGCCAGCAGTGAAAGGACAGGGGGGGACTATGGCTACACCTTC.

V usage is TRBV7-9 and J usage is TRBJ2-3; 8 bases align to TRBD2. Trimming took 2 bases from V and 2 from J; bases not matched to a gene: 3. Germline V gene data show CDR1 as SEHNR and CDR2 as FQNEAQ (reference sequence). The CDR3 contains 15 residues. The CDR3 is CASSLTSGHTDTQYF. The CDR3 DNA follows: TGTGCCAGCAGCTTAACTAGCGGTCACACAGATACGCAGTATTTT.

The chain joins TRBV6-1 to TRBJ1-4; 7 positions agree with TRBD1. The CDR3 has 14 amino acids. V shed 2 bases and J 6 bases; nucleotides not matched to a gene: 3. Germline loops: CDR1 MNHNS, CDR2 SASEGT. CDR3 loop: CASSERQGYEKLFF. DNA for the CDR3: TGTGCCAGCAGTGAACGACAGGGATATGAAAAACTGTTTTTT.

The V call is TRBV5-1, the J call TRBJ1-1, with TRBD1 as a possible D gene (6 bases). This CDR3 comprises 15 residues. The germline V gene encodes CDR1 SGHRS and CDR2 YFSETQ. The germline V and J ends were trimmed by 4 bases and 0 bases, with 13 bases remaining between them. The CDR3 region has the DNA TGCGCCAGCAGCGGTTTAACAGGGATGAACACTGAAGCTTTCTTT. It codes for CASSGLTGMNTEAFF.

The chain uses TRBV7-9 and TRBJ2-7; 7 bases align to TRBD2. Germline V gives CDR1 SEHNR, CDR2 FQNEAQ (reference sequence). V was pared by 3 bases and J by 7 bases, with 12 bases of the junction left unmatched. CDR3 size: 15 residues. As DNA, the CDR3 is TGTGCCAGCAGCTTTATATCCGGGGGGAGTGGGGAGCAGTACTTC. The encoded protein is CASSFISGGSGEQYF. The variable domain in full, with the rest retrieved from reference TRBV7-9 and TRBJ2-7, is DTGVSQNPRHKITKRGQNVTFRCDPISEHNRLYWYRQTLGQGPEFLTYFQNEAQLEKSRLLSDRFSAERPKGSFSTLEIQRTEQGDSAMYLCASSFISGGSGEQYFGPGTRLTVT.

In the case of this clone: The sample has other DNA sequences that encode this CDR3 too. The J gene is TRBJ1-2, the V gene TRBV6-5; TRBD1 is a possible D gene (5 bases). V was cut by 0 bases and J by 5 bases, with 7 bases left in between. The CDR3 is 13 amino acids. Germline-derived CDR1 and CDR2 are MNHEY and SVGAGI. The chain's CDR3 is CASSYSGGYGYTF. CDR3 in DNA: TGTGCCAGCAGTTACTCTGGGGGGTATGGCTACACCTTC.